Listed below are T cell receptor beta chains from one sample, sequenced in a study of shared clonotypes between healthy human individuals. Sequencing used immunoSEQ multiplex PCR; TCRdb keeps in-frame clones, though not all of them. The table records around 2,100,000 clones, about 94% of them present only once. The material sequenced was naive CD8+ T cells sorted from blood. All receptors come from a man aged 18-30 years in good health. CDR3s include the opening cysteine and the closing phenylalanine or tryptophan. A D gene is named only where the DNA matches it firmly. Size values are once, few and many counts, or a class for expanded clones, and some rows have none.

v_gene	j_gene	abundance	len	d_gene	CDR3nt	CDR3aa
TRBV6-5	TRBJ2-7	.	12	.	TGTGCCAGCGGGAGTGACCTTTACCAGCAGTACTTC	CASGSDLYQQYF
TRBV25-1	TRBJ2-2	.	12	.	TGTGCCAGCATACGGGGAAACGGGGAGCTGTTTTTT	CASIRGNGELFF
TRBV5-6	TRBJ1-1	.	15	.	TGTGCCAGCAGCCTCCGGGGGGCGGTGGGCACTGAAGCTTTCTTT	CASSLRGAVGTEAFF
TRBV7-9	TRBJ2-3	.	16	.	TGTGCCAGCAGCTTAGAAGAGTCGGGGATCACAGATACGCAGTATTTT	CASSLEESGITDTQYF
TRBV6-5	TRBJ1-2	.	15	.	TGTGCCAGCAGTTACTCCAGGGCTTTGGACTATGGCTACACCTTC	CASSYSRALDYGYTF
TRBV7-9	TRBJ1-2	few	14	.	TGTGCCAGCAGCACAAGAGCCGACGAGTATGGCTACACCTTC	CASSTRADEYGYTF
TRBV13	TRBJ1-2	.	14	.	TGTGCCAGCAGCTTAGGGGGCAGTCTCTATGGCTACACCTTC	CASSLGGSLYGYTF
TRBV30	TRBJ2-7	.	12	.	TGTGCCTGGAGTGTAGGCCAAACGGAGCAGTACTTC	CAWSVGQTEQYF
TRBV2	TRBJ2-1	.	16	.	TGTGCCAGCAGCGACCCTAGGGAAGGGAAGTACAATGAGCAGTTCTTC	CASSDPREGKYNEQFF
TRBV29-1	TRBJ2-5	.	14	TRBD1	TGCAGCGTTGAAAACAGGGGCGACCAAGAGACCCAGTACTTC	CSVENRGDQETQYF
TRBV6-1	TRBJ1-5	.	19	.	TGTGCCAGCAGTGTAATCCCCCCATCGAGTTTCGGAAGTGTGGAGCCCCAGCATTTT	CASSVIPPSSFGSVEPQHF
TRBV9	TRBJ2-5	.	14	.	TGTGCCAGCAGCGAAGAGGGTATTGATGAGACCCAGTACTTC	CASSEEGIDETQYF
TRBV28	TRBJ2-7	.	16	.	TGTGCCAGCAGTTTACGCGGACCGATGAGCTCCTACGAGCAGTACTTC	CASSLRGPMSSYEQYF
TRBV9	TRBJ2-3	.	16	.	TGTGCCAGCAGCGAGGGGACCTGGGGGCGTACAGATACGCAGTATTTT	CASSEGTWGRTDTQYF
TRBV7-9	TRBJ1-4	once	14	.	TGTGCCAGCAGGCGTGTGGAGGCGCCTGAAAAACTGTTTTTT	CASRRVEAPEKLFF
TRBV19	TRBJ1-5	.	15	.	TGTGCCAGTAGTAACGGCGATAGGGGTTTACAGCCCCAGCATTTT	CASSNGDRGLQPQHF
TRBV11-2	TRBJ2-2	.	13	.	TGTGCCAGCAGCTTAGACCCTGCCGGGGAGCTGTTTTTT	CASSLDPAGELFF
TRBV5-1	TRBJ2-1	.	14	TRBD1	TGCGCCAGCAGCGATACAGGGGATTACAATGAGCAGTTCTTC	CASSDTGDYNEQFF
TRBV9	TRBJ2-7	.	14	.	TGTGCCAGCAGCGTAGAAGTAGGATCCTACGAGCAGTACTTC	CASSVEVGSYEQYF
TRBV11-2	TRBJ2-3	.	19	TRBD2	TGTGCCAGCAGCCCCTACCCCGGGACTAGCGGGGGGGCCTCAGATACGCAGTATTTT	CASSPYPGTSGGASDTQYF
TRBV19	TRBJ2-1	.	15	.	TGTGCCAGTAGTGTTAGCGGAATTCCGACTAGTGAGCAGTTCTTC	CASSVSGIPTSEQFF